This entry lists 30 T cell receptor beta chains sequenced from one sample in a study of T cells after yellow fever vaccination. Each CDR3 protein is one row after TCRdb ran MiXCR on the 5' RACE reads. This sample has 310,000 or so distinct CDR3 sequences, with roughly 3.5% found just once. This specimen consisted of PBMCs, obtained on the day of the yellow fever booster vaccination. These receptors originate from a man aged 18 to 30 who received the YFV17D yellow fever vaccine.

This clonotype has only a few counts. This chain joins TRBV5-1 and TRBJ1-1; D gene unclear. Germline CDR1 reads SGHRS; CDR2 reads YFSETQ. V lost 0 bases, J lost 0 bases, and 9 bases lay in between. This CDR3 comprises 15 residues. CDR3 nucleotide sequence: TGCGCCAGCAGCTTGGAATACGGATTGAACACTGAAGCTTTCTTT. Protein: CASSLEYGLNTEAFF. The whole variable domain, filled in from reference TRBV5-1 and TRBJ1-1, reads KAGVTQTPRYLIKTRGQQVTLSCSPISGHRSVSWYQQTPGQGLQFLFEYFSETQRNKGNFPGRFSGRQFSNSRSEMNVSTLELGDSALYLCASSLEYGLNTEAFFGQGTRLTVV.

Ten or more counts support this clonotype. The chain links TRBV4-2 to TRBJ2-7; the match to TRBD1 covers 7 bases. The germline V gene has CDR1 LGHNA and CDR2 YNFKEQ. V trimming: 2 bases; J trimming: 2 bases; junction bases outside the gene matches: 9. The CDR3 has 16 residues. CDR3 amino acids: CASSQQPGQRAYEQYF. In nucleotides, the CDR3 is TGTGCCAGCAGCCAACAACCGGGACAGCGAGCCTACGAGCAGTACTTC.

The CDR3, as DNA: TGTGCCAGCAGCGTAGCTCCCCGGGGCAGGGACACTGAAGCTTTCTTT. This translates into CASSVAPRGRDTEAFF. The chain has TRBV9 and TRBJ1-1; D possibly corresponds to TRBD1 (5 bases). The CDR3 length is 16 residues. V lost 0 bases, J lost 3 bases, and 15 bases lay in between. Germline V lookup: CDR1 SGDLS, CDR2 YYNGEE.

This clonotype was detected only a few times. The chain has TRBV4-1 and TRBJ2-7; D is tentatively TRBD1 or TRBD2 (5 bases each). In germline, CDR1 is MGHRA, CDR2 YSYEKL. Trimming took 4 bases from V and 2 from J, leaving 9 bases between them. The CDR3 covers 13 residues. The CDR3 sequence: CASSRDQPYEQYF. The CDR3, as DNA: TGCGCCAGCAGCCGGGACCAACCCTACGAGCAGTACTTC.

The table lists this clonotype with a few counts. This chain joins TRBV12-3 or TRBV12-4 and TRBJ1-3; D is ambiguous. The CDR3 runs to 12 residues. V gave up 4 bases and J gave up 7 bases, with 8 bases separating them. The CDR3 loop is CASSYLANTIYF. The CDR3 DNA sequence: TGTGCCAGCAGTTACCTCGCCAACACCATATATTTT.

This clonotype has a count of ten or more. The chain couples TRBV5-1 to TRBJ2-2; 11 nucleotides align to TRBD1. The germline CDR1 and CDR2 sequences are SGHRS and YFSETQ. Germline trimming cut 1 base from V and 6 bases from J; bases unmatched to any gene: 8. The CDR3 loop spans 17 amino acids. This chain's CDR3 is CASSLSPGQGAAGELFF. DNA of the CDR3: TGCGCCAGCAGCTTGTCACCCGGACAGGGGGCGGCCGGGGAGCTGTTTTTT.

In regard to this clonotype: It may be a read error: a sequence one base away is much more abundant. The V and J genes are TRBV5-1 and TRBJ2-1; D gene ambiguous. CDR1 SGHRS and CDR2 YFSETQ come from the germline V gene. This CDR3 is built from 17 residues. V lost 0 bases to trimming and J lost 8 bases, with 21 bases between them. The CDR3 nucleotides read TGCGCCAGCAGCTTGGCCCTGAGGCAGATAATAAACCATGAGCAGTTCTTC. Protein sequence: CASSLALRQIINHEQFF.

This chain links TRBV4-2 with TRBJ2-3; 14 bases are shared with TRBD2. The CDR3 runs to 16 residues. The junction had 2 bases not matched to a gene; V was cut back by 0 bases and J by 6 bases. CDR1 is LGHNA, CDR2 YNFKEQ, per germline. CDR3 sequence: CASSQDGLAGGDTQYF. DNA for the CDR3: TGTGCCAGCAGCCAAGACGGACTAGCGGGGGGTGATACGCAGTATTTT.

This chain joins TRBV19 and TRBJ2-1, with 7 bases fitting TRBD1. With V trimmed by 5 bases and J by 4 bases, 5 bases remained unmatched. CDR3 length equals 14 residues. Germline CDR1 and CDR2: LNHDA and SQIVND (reference sequence). The chain's CDR3 is CASSATGLYNEQFF. The CDR3 DNA follows: TGTGCCAGTAGTGCGACAGGGTTGTACAATGAGCAGTTCTTC.

This clonotype was observed a few times. V and J are TRBV12-5 and TRBJ2-3; TRBD1 is a possible D gene (6 bases). Germline-derived CDR1 and CDR2 are LGHNT and FRNRAP. Trimming removed 3 bases at V and 2 bases at J, with 9 bases between. The CDR3 has 14 amino acids. CDR3 nucleotide sequence: TGTGCTAGTGGTTTTGGACAGATCACAGATACGCAGTATTTT. This encodes CASGFGQITDTQYF.

The table lists this clonotype with many counts. An end of the junction differs from the germline gene, which may be a read error. The chain links TRBV7-2 to TRBJ1-1; D call uncertain. From germline, CDR1 is SGHTA and CDR2 FQGNSA. The CDR3 has 13 residues. CDR3 bases: TGTGCCAGCAGCCTAGCACGGAACACTGAAGCTTTCTTT. It specifies CASSLARNTEAFF.

This clonotype has a count of ten or more. J is TRBJ2-2 and V is TRBV7-8; 7 bases match TRBD2. The V gene's germline CDR1 is SGHVS and CDR2 FQNEAQ. Germline trimming cut 5 bases from V and 3 bases from J; bases unmatched to any gene: 6. The CDR3 is made up of 15 amino acids. Here the CDR3 DNA reads TGTGCCAGCAGCCCTGCCGGGGGGTACACCGGGGAGCTGTTTTTT. It is translated as CASSPAGGYTGELFF. Combining the CDR3 with reference TRBV7-8 and TRBJ2-2 gives the whole variable domain GAGVSQSPRYKVAKRGQDVALRCDPISGHVSLFWYQQALGQGPEFLTYFQNEAQLDKSGLPSDRFFAERPEGSVSTLKIQRTQQEDSAVYLCASSPAGGYTGELFFGEGSRLTVL.

This clonotype has at least ten counts. The V and J genes are TRBV3-1 and TRBJ2-7; unclear D gene. This CDR3 is 15 amino acids long. CDR1 and CDR2 from the germline V gene are LGHDT and YNNKEL (reference sequence). Trimming left V 4 bases short and J 0 bases short, with 13 bases between. The CDR3 DNA reads TGTGCCAGCAGCCCGCCCCGGGCCAGCTCCTACGAGCAGTACGTC. As protein: CASSPPRASSYEQYV.

This clonotype was counted a few times. This chain connects TRBV6-5 to TRBJ1-3; possibly TRBD1 for D (6 bases). The length of the CDR3 is 16 residues. V gave up 2 bases and J gave up 2 bases, with 13 bases separating them. Looked up from germline, CDR1 is MNHEY and CDR2 is SVGAGI. The CDR3 protein is CASSYGGPGAGNTIYF. The CDR3 coding sequence is TGTGCCAGCAGTTACGGGGGGCCAGGGGCTGGAAACACCATATATTTT.

This clonotype was picked up many times. V and J are TRBV15 and TRBJ2-7; possibly TRBD1 or TRBD2 for D (6 bases each). Germline V gives CDR1 LNHNV, CDR2 YYDKDF (reference sequence). The CDR3 length is 14 residues. V shed 6 bases and J shed 6 bases, with 18 bases lying between them. The CDR3 spells CATSRGQQLGEQYF. The DNA for the CDR3 is TGTGCCACCAGTCGGGGGCAACAGCTCGGCGAGCAGTACTTC.

This clonotype was seen repeatedly, ten times or more. The V and J genes are TRBV11-2 and TRBJ2-2; D gene ambiguous. The CDR3 contains 20 residues. Between the trimmed V and J ends, which lost 0 bases and 7 bases, there was a span of 27 bases. Germline CDR1 SGHAT, CDR2 FQNNGV. CDR3 loop: CASSLDSRRVLLTPHGELFF. In DNA, the CDR3 is TGTGCCAGCAGCTTAGATTCGAGAAGGGTCCTTCTAACCCCCCACGGGGAGCTGTTTTTT.

This clonotype has ten or more counts. The rearrangement uses TRBV5-1 and TRBJ2-1; perhaps TRBD2 as D (6 bases). The V end lost 2 bases, the J end lost 6 bases, and 12 bases lay between the germline ends. Germline V gene sequence: CDR1 SGHRS, CDR2 YFSETQ. The CDR3 runs to 14 residues. The CDR3 protein is CASSFGGEVNEQFF. CDR3 sequence (DNA): TGCGCCAGCAGCTTTGGAGGGGAGGTCAATGAGCAGTTCTTC.

J is TRBJ1-1 and V is TRBV29-1; D is unclear. The CDR3 extends over 13 amino acids. Germline values: CDR1 SQVTM, CDR2 ANQGSEA. V was clipped by 4 bases and J by 8 bases, with 17 bases between them. As DNA, the CDR3 is TGCAGCGTTGCCCAATCTAGGGCCCCCGAAGCTTTCTTT. Its translation: CSVAQSRAPEAFF.

This clonotype was counted ten times or more. The chain has TRBV10-3 and TRBJ1-1; the match to TRBD1 covers 12 bases. V was pared by 0 bases and J by 1 base, with 6 bases of the junction left unmatched. Germline values: CDR1 ENHRY, CDR2 SYGVKD. This CDR3 has 18 amino acids. The CDR3 DNA reads TGTGCCATCAGTGAGTCGTCGGGACAGGGGGCTCGGAACACTGAAGCTTTCTTT. Amino acids: CAISESSGQGARNTEAFF.

This clonotype was seen repeatedly, ten times or more. As DNA, the CDR3 is TGTGCCAGCAGCCCTCGTGGCGGGCTCGCCGGGGAGCTGTTTTTT. As protein: CASSPRGGLAGELFF. The chain has TRBV14 and TRBJ2-2, with a possible D match to TRBD2 (5 bases). Trimming took off 4 bases at V and 6 bases at J, with 15 bases between the two ends. The CDR3 runs to 15 residues. Per the germline V gene, CDR1 is SGHDN and CDR2 is FVKESK. Full variable domain (rest looked up from reference TRBV14 and TRBJ2-2): EAGVTQFPSHSVIEKGQTVTLRCDPISGHDNLYWYRRVMGKEIKFLLHFVKESKQDESGMPNNRFLAERTGGTYSTLKVQPAELEDSGVYFCASSPRGGLAGELFFGEGSRLTVL.

The sample holds many counts of this clonotype. J is TRBJ2-1 and V is TRBV7-2; 11 bases are a match to TRBD2. The CDR3 spans 14 residues. V was clipped by 4 bases and J by 6 bases; unmatched bases: 2. Germline values: CDR1 SGHTA, CDR2 FQGNSA. The CDR3 nucleotides read TGTGCCAGCAGCTCGGGGACTAGCGGCAATGAGCAGTTCTTC. Translating it yields CASSSGTSGNEQFF. The whole variable domain, remainder taken from reference TRBV7-2 and TRBJ2-1, is GAGVSQSPSNKVTEKGKDVELRCDPISGHTALYWYRQSLGQGLEFLIYFQGNSAPDKSGLPSDRFSAERTGGSVSTLTIQRTQQEDSAVYLCASSSGTSGNEQFFGPGTRLTVL.

Only a few counts were recorded for this clonotype. This chain uses TRBV25-1 with TRBJ1-1, with 7 bases aligning to TRBD1. CDR1 is MGHDK and CDR2 is SYGVNS in the germline V gene. With V trimmed by 6 bases and J by 1 base, 2 bases remained unmatched. CDR3 length: 13 residues. CDR3: CASRQGRNTEAFF. The DNA of the CDR3 is TGTGCCAGCAGACAGGGGCGGAACACTGAAGCTTTCTTT.

The chain couples TRBV20-1 to TRBJ1-1, with D perhaps TRBD1 (5 bases). Germline V gene data show CDR1 as DFQATT and CDR2 as SNEGSKA (reference sequence). V was cut by 5 bases and J by 3 bases, with 16 bases left in between. The CDR3 length is 14 residues. The chain's CDR3 is CSAQGEWMYTEAFF. CDR3 nucleotide sequence: TGCAGTGCTCAGGGAGAATGGATGTACACTGAAGCTTTCTTT.

This clonotype was observed a handful of times. The chain couples TRBV4-3 to TRBJ2-7; the match to TRBD1 covers 8 bases. With V trimmed by 9 bases and J by 3 bases, 13 bases remained unmatched. This CDR3 is built from 15 residues. Germline V gene lookup returns CDR1 LGHNA and CDR2 YSLEER. CDR3 bases: TGCGCCAGACCTTACGGGGGACAGGCTTACTACGAGCAGTACGTC. Translating it yields CARPYGGQAYYEQYV.

This clonotype was recorded a few times. The chain recombines TRBV19 with TRBJ2-7; D is perhaps TRBD2 (5 bases). The V and J ends lost 5 bases and 2 bases respectively, with 16 bases between them. The CDR3 length is 15 residues. Germline CDR1 is LNHDA and CDR2 is SQIVND (reference sequence). The CDR3 DNA sequence: TGTGCCAGTAGTGGGAGTACCTCAAGCGCCTACGAGCAGTACTTC. This translates into CASSGSTSSAYEQYF.

The table lists this clonotype with many counts. The chain carries TRBV5-1 and TRBJ2-1, with D tentatively TRBD2 (7 bases). Germline CDR1 reads SGHRS; CDR2 reads YFSETQ. The CDR3 is 15 amino acids. The ends were cut back, 0 bases at V and 7 bases at J, with 14 bases in the middle. In DNA, the CDR3 is TGCGCCAGCAGCTTGGTGGCGGGGGCGCTTAATGAGCAGTTCTTC. Encoded protein: CASSLVAGALNEQFF.

This clonotype was detected ten times or more. This chain connects TRBV13 to TRBJ2-7, with 8 bases that match TRBD1. The CDR3 loop spans 16 amino acids. Germline assignment: CDR1 PRHDT and CDR2 FYEKMQ (reference sequence). The J segment lost 2 bases and the V segment lost 4 bases, leaving 10 bases of the junction unmatched. Written as DNA, the CDR3 is TGTGCCAGCAGCTCATTCGGGACAGGCGAAACCTACGAGCAGTACTTC. Translated: CASSSFGTGETYEQYF.

This clonotype was recorded a few times. The CDR3 bases are TGTGCCAGCAGCCAAGATACCAGAACACACAATCAGCCCCAGCATTTT. Translation gives CASSQDTRTHNQPQHF. The chain recombines TRBV3-2 with TRBJ1-5. TRBV3-2 is assigned pseudogene status. The CDR3 is made up of 16 amino acids.

This clonotype occurred a few times. This sequence joins TRBV28 and TRBJ2-7; D remains unclear. V was shortened by 3 bases and J by 6 bases, with 12 bases between the two germline ends. CDR3 length equals 13 residues. Germline V CDR1 and CDR2: MDHEN, SYDVKM. DNA of the CDR3: TGTGCCAGCAGTTTGGTCCAAGGCCCCGAGCAGTACGTC. Translating gives CASSLVQGPEQYV.

The V call is TRBV6-5, the J call TRBJ1-4, with 12 bases that match TRBD1. The CDR3 covers 14 residues. Germline V lookup: CDR1 MNHEY, CDR2 SVGAGI. V gave up 2 bases and J gave up 8 bases; unmatched junction bases: 0. CDR3 protein: CASSYGTGGEKLFF. The CDR3, as DNA: TGTGCCAGCAGTTACGGGACAGGGGGCGAAAAACTGTTTTTT.